This TCR beta chain was sequenced in a study of blood T cell repertoires in COVID-19 (dated by TCRdb to 2018 to 2020). General notes on the study: Samples covering the acute and convalescent phases of COVID-19 were provided by collaborators in the United States, Italy and Spain. Deeply sampled blood TCRbeta repertoires from subjects exposed to, actively infected with, or recovered from COVID-19 were included in the dataset. Samples were obtained from the ongoing ImmuneRACE study (first 160 participants) and from about 1,300 subjects provided by 6 global collaborators. Where available, HLA class I and class II types were obtained from metadata supplied by the sample provider rather than from assay-based typing. The repertoires were released in a freely available public database meant as a resource for research on the immune response to SARS-CoV-2. Nearly every sample came with metadata listing a de-identified subject ID, COVID-19 status, age in years and sex. The material from the prospective study consisted of cDNA or gDNA derived from T cells, B-cell-depleted T cells, or PBMCs. Findings and caveats that apply to the study as a whole: Clinical and demographic metadata were provided uncurated, with the amount varying by source and participant.

The sample holds one count of this clone. Its antigen specificity is not known. Base qualities are missing; no much larger clone stands one base away. Each collaborating institution followed its own protocols to collect whole blood in K2EDTA tubes. For TCRbeta analysis, collaborators shipped samples as frozen whole blood, isolated PBMCs, or DNA extracted from either of those sample types. TCRbeta CDR3 regions were amplified from genomic DNA using the immunoSEQ Assay, a bias-controlled multiplex PCR. The authors processed their data as follows. The number of nucleated cells in each sample was estimated by amplification of reference gene primers within the assay. Sequence reads were collapsed and filtered to measure the absolute abundance of every unique TCRbeta CDR3 rearrangement. Productive Simpson clonality was computed per sample as the square root of Simpson's diversity index over productive rearrangements. TCRdb obtained this table from immuneACCESS and retained in-frame rearrangements with V and J assigned. These tables miss some clones; where compared with another copy, unresolved V genes account for less than half of the shortfall, and the remainder is unexplained. The V and J calls and clone size are taken from that table; D and trimming were inferred from the DNA. The sample table holds about 200,000 clones, of which approximately 90% were seen once. The ten largest clonotypes hold around 6% of the sample.

The sample was peripheral blood. The TCR sequence derives from a man in his forties with active or convalescent COVID-19.

The bases are TGTGCCAGCAGCTTGCTAACAGCTGGACAGCCCCAGCATTTT. Protein translation: CASSLLTAGQPQHF. In this chain, TRBV5-6 is recombined with TRBJ1-5; the D gene identity is not certain. The germline V gene yields SGHDT for CDR1 and YYEEEE for CDR2. From the cysteine up to the phenylalanine, the CDR3 has a length of 14 residues. CDR3 DNA only is kept here, 42 bases in frame from base 1. The V end loses 1 base and the J end loses 7 bases, and a stretch of 12 bases separates them. The CDR3, completed at both ends by the reference TRBV5-6 and TRBJ1-5 genes, gives the full variable domain DAGVTQSPTHLIKTRGQQVTLRCSPKSGHDTVSWYQQALGQGPQFIFQYYEEEERQRGNFPDRFSGHQFPNYSSELNVNALLLGDSALYLCASSLLTAGQPQHFGDGTRLSIL.